A selection of T cell receptor beta chains follows, all from one sample in a study of shared clonotypes between healthy human individuals. This table comes from immunoSEQ multiplex PCR, and its TCRdb copy is limited to in-frame clones, with some not included. The sample records about 1.5 million clones, roughly 98% being singletons. Input material: naive CD4+ T cells sorted from blood. The receptors come from a man aged 25 to 40 in good health. Both conserved end residues are part of each CDR3. The D gene is left open where the match is weak. A clone size is listed for some rows: how often the clone was seen (once, few, many), or a class if it is expanded.

D gene: NA
J gene: TRBJ1-5
V gene: TRBV9
clone size: NA
CDR3 protein: CASVAINQPQHF
CDR3 DNA: TGTGCCAGCGTGGCGATTAATCAGCCCCAGCATTTT

D gene: NA
J gene: TRBJ1-1
V gene: TRBV9
clone size: few
CDR3 protein: CASSVGPGLNTEAFF
CDR3 DNA: TGTGCCAGCAGCGTAGGTCCAGGATTGAACACTGAAGCTTTCTTT

D gene: TRBD1
J gene: TRBJ2-7
V gene: TRBV19
clone size: NA
CDR3 protein: CASSPYRGDEQYF
CDR3 DNA: TGTGCCAGTAGTCCATACAGGGGCGACGAGCAGTACTTC

D gene: TRBD2
J gene: TRBJ2-7
V gene: TRBV28
clone size: NA
CDR3 protein: CASSHSGKYEQYF
CDR3 DNA: TGTGCCAGCAGTCATAGCGGGAAGTACGAGCAGTACTTC

D gene: TRBD1
J gene: TRBJ1-1
V gene: TRBV28
clone size: NA
CDR3 protein: CASSPPGNRGPTEAFF
CDR3 DNA: TGTGCCAGCAGCCCACCGGGGAACAGGGGGCCCACTGAAGCTTTCTTT

D gene: NA
J gene: TRBJ2-3
V gene: TRBV6-1
clone size: NA
CDR3 protein: CASSPWDRTDTQYF
CDR3 DNA: TGTGCCAGCAGTCCCTGGGACCGCACAGATACGCAGTATTTT

D gene: TRBD2
J gene: TRBJ2-1
V gene: TRBV7-6
clone size: once
CDR3 protein: CASSPSTSGNEQFF
CDR3 DNA: TGTGCCAGCAGCCCCTCGACTAGCGGGAATGAGCAGTTCTTC

D gene: NA
J gene: TRBJ1-5
V gene: TRBV7-9
clone size: NA
CDR3 protein: CASSLWGGVSNQPQHF
CDR3 DNA: TGTGCCAGCAGCTTATGGGGGGGAGTTAGCAATCAGCCCCAGCATTTT

D gene: NA
J gene: TRBJ2-7
V gene: TRBV7-2
clone size: NA
CDR3 protein: CASSFRGGASYEQYF
CDR3 DNA: TGTGCCAGCAGCTTCAGGGGTGGGGCCTCCTACGAGCAGTACTTC

D gene: NA
J gene: TRBJ1-2
V gene: TRBV5-4
clone size: once
CDR3 protein: CASSFDGGQRRTF
CDR3 DNA: TGTGCCAGCAGCTTCGACGGGGGGCAGAGGAGAACCTTC

D gene: NA
J gene: TRBJ2-2
V gene: TRBV18
clone size: few
CDR3 protein: CASSPQGSTGELFF
CDR3 DNA: TGTGCCAGCTCACCACAGGGGAGCACCGGGGAGCTGTTTTTT

D gene: NA
J gene: TRBJ2-3
V gene: TRBV7-2
clone size: NA
CDR3 protein: CASSLVRRASETSTDTQYF
CDR3 DNA: TGTGCCAGCAGCTTAGTTCGGAGGGCTAGCGAGACTAGCACAGATACGCAGTATTTT

D gene: TRBD2
J gene: TRBJ2-7
V gene: TRBV5-8
clone size: NA
CDR3 protein: CASSFSVGTSGSYEQYF
CDR3 DNA: TGTGCCAGCAGCTTCTCGGTGGGGACTAGCGGGAGTTACGAGCAGTACTTC

D gene: NA
J gene: TRBJ2-1
V gene: TRBV27
clone size: NA
CDR3 protein: CASSLSSGGEQFF
CDR3 DNA: TGTGCCAGCAGTTTATCGTCTGGGGGAGAGCAGTTCTTC

D gene: TRBD2
J gene: TRBJ2-1
V gene: TRBV7-2
clone size: NA
CDR3 protein: CASSPSGGRNNEQFF
CDR3 DNA: TGTGCCAGCAGCCCCAGCGGCGGGAGGAACAATGAGCAGTTCTTC

D gene: NA
J gene: TRBJ1-3
V gene: TRBV27
clone size: NA
CDR3 protein: CASSRWGVSGNTIYF
CDR3 DNA: TGTGCCAGCAGTCGATGGGGAGTCTCTGGAAACACCATATATTTT

D gene: TRBD1
J gene: TRBJ2-5
V gene: TRBV28
clone size: NA
CDR3 protein: CASSSPTGAGGTQYF
CDR3 DNA: TGTGCCAGCAGTTCCCCGACAGGGGCCGGGGGGACCCAGTACTTC

D gene: TRBD2
J gene: TRBJ2-2
V gene: TRBV18
clone size: NA
CDR3 protein: CASSPPGLAGGRGTGELFF
CDR3 DNA: TGTGCCAGCTCACCGCCGGGACTAGCGGGAGGAAGAGGCACCGGGGAGCTGTTTTTT

D gene: NA
J gene: TRBJ2-3
V gene: TRBV10-3
clone size: NA
CDR3 protein: CAISESPGIDSSTDTQYF
CDR3 DNA: TGTGCCATCAGTGAGTCCCCGGGCATCGATTCTAGCACAGATACGCAGTATTTT

D gene: TRBD1
J gene: TRBJ2-5
V gene: TRBV14
clone size: NA
CDR3 protein: CASSRNTGARETQYF
CDR3 DNA: TGTGCCAGCAGCCGCAATACAGGGGCAAGGGAGACCCAGTACTTC

D gene: NA
J gene: TRBJ1-5
V gene: TRBV14
clone size: NA
CDR3 protein: CASSQGGNQPQHF
CDR3 DNA: TGTGCCAGCAGCCAGGGTGGCAATCAGCCCCAGCATTTT

D gene: TRBD2
J gene: TRBJ2-7
V gene: TRBV27
clone size: NA
CDR3 protein: CASRVTGGAEQYF
CDR3 DNA: TGTGCCAGCAGAGTGACCGGGGGGGCCGAGCAGTACTTC

D gene: NA
J gene: TRBJ1-1
V gene: TRBV5-1
clone size: NA
CDR3 protein: CASSWNVGNTEAFF
CDR3 DNA: TGCGCCAGCAGCTGGAACGTTGGGAACACTGAAGCTTTCTTT

D gene: TRBD2
J gene: TRBJ2-3
V gene: TRBV9
clone size: NA
CDR3 protein: CASSAIAGRLGDTQYF
CDR3 DNA: TGTGCCAGCAGCGCTATAGCGGGACGGCTTGGGGATACGCAGTATTTT

D gene: NA
J gene: TRBJ2-7
V gene: TRBV6-5
clone size: NA
CDR3 protein: CASSYFDRGEQYF
CDR3 DNA: TGTGCCAGCAGTTACTTCGACCGTGGGGAGCAGTACTTC

D gene: NA
J gene: TRBJ2-1
V gene: TRBV9
clone size: NA
CDR3 protein: CASSGSGSYNEQFF
CDR3 DNA: TGTGCCAGCAGCGGTAGCGGCTCCTACAATGAGCAGTTCTTC

D gene: TRBD2
J gene: TRBJ2-2
V gene: TRBV18
clone size: NA
CDR3 protein: CASSPGLAGIVANTGELFF
CDR3 DNA: TGTGCCAGCTCACCGGGACTAGCGGGGATCGTAGCGAACACCGGGGAGCTGTTTTTT

D gene: NA
J gene: TRBJ2-7
V gene: TRBV15
clone size: NA
CDR3 protein: CATSEAAGPPHEQYF
CDR3 DNA: TGTGCCACCAGTGAAGCGGCGGGTCCTCCCCACGAGCAGTACTTC

D gene: NA
J gene: TRBJ2-5
V gene: TRBV5-1
clone size: NA
CDR3 protein: CASSQQGSGETQYF
CDR3 DNA: TGCGCCAGCAGCCAACAGGGAAGTGGGGAGACCCAGTACTTC

D gene: NA
J gene: TRBJ2-5
V gene: TRBV7-9
clone size: NA
CDR3 protein: CASSLESGATQYF
CDR3 DNA: TGTGCCAGCAGCTTAGAATCGGGAGCGACCCAGTACTTC

D gene: NA
J gene: TRBJ2-3
V gene: TRBV7-2
clone size: NA
CDR3 protein: CATRSTWGTDTQYF
CDR3 DNA: TGTGCCACCCGATCTACGTGGGGCACAGATACGCAGTATTTT

D gene: TRBD2
J gene: TRBJ2-1
V gene: TRBV11-2
clone size: NA
CDR3 protein: CASSSLAGGSYNEQFF
CDR3 DNA: TGTGCCAGCAGCTCCTTAGCGGGAGGATCCTACAATGAGCAGTTCTTC

D gene: NA
J gene: TRBJ2-5
V gene: TRBV9
clone size: NA
CDR3 protein: CASSVAGQRETQYF
CDR3 DNA: TGTGCCAGCAGCGTAGCGGGGCAAAGAGAGACCCAGTACTTC

D gene: TRBD2
J gene: TRBJ2-3
V gene: TRBV6-1
clone size: NA
CDR3 protein: CASSEKGTSGSPDTQYF
CDR3 DNA: TGTGCCAGCAGTGAGAAGGGAACTAGCGGGAGCCCAGATACGCAGTATTTT

D gene: TRBD2
J gene: TRBJ2-1
V gene: TRBV6-5
clone size: NA
CDR3 protein: CASRMFRDGRDEQFF
CDR3 DNA: TGTGCCAGCAGGATGTTCCGGGACGGGAGGGATGAGCAGTTCTTC

D gene: TRBD1
J gene: TRBJ2-1
V gene: TRBV19
clone size: NA
CDR3 protein: CATRDRAHSYEQFF
CDR3 DNA: TGTGCCACCAGAGACAGGGCCCATTCATATGAGCAGTTCTTC

D gene: TRBD2
J gene: TRBJ2-3
V gene: TRBV7-3
clone size: NA
CDR3 protein: CASSPRTSGSSDTQYF
CDR3 DNA: TGTGCCAGCAGCCCGCGGACTAGCGGGAGTTCAGATACGCAGTATTTT

D gene: NA
J gene: TRBJ2-5
V gene: TRBV6-1
clone size: NA
CDR3 protein: CASKLVAETQYF
CDR3 DNA: TGTGCCAGCAAACTAGTGGCAGAGACCCAGTACTTC

D gene: TRBD1
J gene: TRBJ2-2
V gene: TRBV6-1
clone size: NA
CDR3 protein: CASRGQVNTGELFF
CDR3 DNA: TGTGCCAGCAGGGGACAGGTTAACACCGGGGAGCTGTTTTTT

D gene: NA
J gene: TRBJ2-5
V gene: TRBV7-9
clone size: NA
CDR3 protein: CASRVTSETQYF
CDR3 DNA: TGTGCCAGCAGGGTTACGTCGGAGACCCAGTACTTC

D gene: NA
J gene: TRBJ1-2
V gene: TRBV5-1
clone size: NA
CDR3 protein: CASNPAGGNYGYTF
CDR3 DNA: TGCGCCAGCAACCCGGCCGGGGGTAACTATGGCTACACCTTC

D gene: NA
J gene: TRBJ2-1
V gene: TRBV7-3
clone size: NA
CDR3 protein: CASSSGLYNEQFF
CDR3 DNA: TGTGCCAGCAGCTCGGGACTCTACAATGAGCAGTTCTTC

D gene: TRBD2
J gene: TRBJ2-1
V gene: TRBV28
clone size: NA
CDR3 protein: CASSLAGAGNEQFF
CDR3 DNA: TGTGCCAGCAGTCTAGCGGGAGCAGGCAATGAGCAGTTCTTC

D gene: NA
J gene: TRBJ2-3
V gene: TRBV7-2
clone size: NA
CDR3 protein: CASSPRAGDTQYF
CDR3 DNA: TGTGCCAGCAGCCCCCGGGCGGGAGATACGCAGTATTTT

D gene: NA
J gene: TRBJ1-5
V gene: TRBV14
clone size: NA
CDR3 protein: CASSLGRNQPQHF
CDR3 DNA: TGTGCCAGCAGCCTGGGGCGCAATCAGCCCCAGCATTTT

D gene: NA
J gene: TRBJ1-2
V gene: TRBV18
clone size: NA
CDR3 protein: CASSPREYNYGYTF
CDR3 DNA: TGTGCCAGCTCACCAAGAGAATATAACTATGGCTACACCTTC

D gene: TRBD1
J gene: TRBJ1-1
V gene: TRBV10-2
clone size: NA
CDR3 protein: CAIEPGQGRGNTEAFF
CDR3 DNA: TGCGCCATCGAACCGGGACAGGGGAGGGGAAACACTGAAGCTTTCTTT